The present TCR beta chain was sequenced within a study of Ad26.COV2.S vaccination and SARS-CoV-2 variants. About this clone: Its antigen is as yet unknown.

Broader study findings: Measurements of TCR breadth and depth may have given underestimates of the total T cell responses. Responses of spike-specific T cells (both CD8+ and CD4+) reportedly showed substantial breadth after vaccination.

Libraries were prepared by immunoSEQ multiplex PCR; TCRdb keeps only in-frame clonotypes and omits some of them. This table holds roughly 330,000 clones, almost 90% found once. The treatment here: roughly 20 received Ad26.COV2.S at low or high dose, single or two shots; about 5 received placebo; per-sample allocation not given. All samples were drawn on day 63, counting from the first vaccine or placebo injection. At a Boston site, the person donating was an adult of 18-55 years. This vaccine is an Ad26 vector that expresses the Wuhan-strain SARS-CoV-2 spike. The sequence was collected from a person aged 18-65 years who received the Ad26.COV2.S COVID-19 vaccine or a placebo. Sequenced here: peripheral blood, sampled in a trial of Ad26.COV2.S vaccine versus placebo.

CDR3 nucleotides: TGTGCCAGTAGTATAGACACTAGCGGGAGTTGGGATGAGCAGTTCTTC. Its translation: CASSIDTSGSWDEQFF. The rearrangement uses TRBV19 and TRBJ2-1, with 11 bases lining up with TRBD2. CDR3 length: 16 amino acids. Trimming took 0 bases from V and 8 from J; bases not matched to a gene: 6. CDR1 and CDR2 (germline): LNHDA, SQIVND (reference sequence).